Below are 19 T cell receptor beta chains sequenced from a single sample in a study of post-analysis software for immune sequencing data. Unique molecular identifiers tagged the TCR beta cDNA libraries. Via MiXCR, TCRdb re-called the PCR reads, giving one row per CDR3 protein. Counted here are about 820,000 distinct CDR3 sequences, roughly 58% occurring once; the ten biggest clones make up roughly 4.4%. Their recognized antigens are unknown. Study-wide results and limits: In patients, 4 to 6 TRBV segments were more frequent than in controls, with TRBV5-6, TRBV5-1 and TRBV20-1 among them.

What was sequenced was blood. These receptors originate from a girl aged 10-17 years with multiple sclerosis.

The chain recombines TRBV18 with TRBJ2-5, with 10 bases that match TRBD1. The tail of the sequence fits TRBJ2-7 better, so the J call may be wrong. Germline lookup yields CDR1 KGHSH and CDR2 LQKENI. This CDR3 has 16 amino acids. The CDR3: CASSPFVGTGAHEQYF. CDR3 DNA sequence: TGTGCCAGCTCACCATTTGTGGGGACAGGGGCCCACGAGCAGTACTTC.

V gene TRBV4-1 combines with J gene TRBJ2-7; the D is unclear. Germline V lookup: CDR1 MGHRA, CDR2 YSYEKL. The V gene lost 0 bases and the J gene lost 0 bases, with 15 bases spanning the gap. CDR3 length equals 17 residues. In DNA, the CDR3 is TGCGCCAGCAGCCAAGATAGAGAGACATCTCACTCCTACGAGCAGTACTTC. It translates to CASSQDRETSHSYEQYF.

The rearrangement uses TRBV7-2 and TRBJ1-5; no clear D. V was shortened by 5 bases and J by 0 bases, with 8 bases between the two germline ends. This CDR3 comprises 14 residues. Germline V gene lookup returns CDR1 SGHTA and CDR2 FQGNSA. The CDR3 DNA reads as TGTGCCAGCAGCCCCCGGGGTAGCAATCAGCCCCAGCATTTT. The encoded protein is CASSPRGSNQPQHF.

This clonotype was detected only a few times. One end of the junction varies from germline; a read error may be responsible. The CDR3 DNA sequence: TGCGCCAGTAGCTTGGTGACTAGCGGAGGCGTGAATGAGCAGTTCTTC. It encodes CASSLVTSGGVNEQFF. The chain combines TRBV5-1 with TRBJ2-1; TRBD2 agrees at 9 bases. The germline CDR1 and CDR2 sequences are SGHRS and YFSETQ. There are 16 residues in the CDR3. Based on the CDR3 plus reference TRBV5-1 and TRBJ2-1, the full variable domain is KAGVTQTPRYLIKTRGQQVTLSCSPISGHRSVSWYQQTPGQGLQFLFEYFSETQRNKGNFPGRFSGRQFSNSRSEMNVSTLELGDSALYLCASSLVTSGGVNEQFFGPGTRLTVL.

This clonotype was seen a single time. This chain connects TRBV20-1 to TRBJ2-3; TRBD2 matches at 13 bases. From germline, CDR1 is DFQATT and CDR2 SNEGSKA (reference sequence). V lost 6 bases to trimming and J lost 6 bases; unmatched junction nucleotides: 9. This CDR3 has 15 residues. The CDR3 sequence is CSAGPPGLAGDTQYF. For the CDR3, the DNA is TGCAGTGCGGGCCCCCCGGGACTAGCGGGGGATACGCAGTATTTT.

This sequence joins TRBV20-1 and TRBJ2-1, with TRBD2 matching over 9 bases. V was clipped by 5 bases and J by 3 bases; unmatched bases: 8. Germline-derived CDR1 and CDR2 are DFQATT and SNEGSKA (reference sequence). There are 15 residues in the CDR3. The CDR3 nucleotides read TGCAGTGCTCCTTGGCGGGGGGGGAACTACAATGAGCAGTTCTTC. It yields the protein CSAPWRGGNYNEQFF.

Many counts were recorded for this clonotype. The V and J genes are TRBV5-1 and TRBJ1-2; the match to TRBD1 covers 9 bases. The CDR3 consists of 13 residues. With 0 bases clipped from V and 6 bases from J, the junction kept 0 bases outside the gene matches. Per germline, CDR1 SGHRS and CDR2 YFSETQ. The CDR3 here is CASSLGQGDGYTF. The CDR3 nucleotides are TGCGCCAGCAGCTTGGGACAGGGGGATGGCTACACCTTC.

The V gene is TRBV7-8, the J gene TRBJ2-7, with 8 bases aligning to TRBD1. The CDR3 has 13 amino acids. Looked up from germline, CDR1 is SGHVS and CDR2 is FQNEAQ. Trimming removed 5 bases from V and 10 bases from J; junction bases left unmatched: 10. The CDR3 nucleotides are TGTGCCAGCAGCCTTTGGACAGGGAAGGACCAGTACTTC. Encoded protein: CASSLWTGKDQYF.

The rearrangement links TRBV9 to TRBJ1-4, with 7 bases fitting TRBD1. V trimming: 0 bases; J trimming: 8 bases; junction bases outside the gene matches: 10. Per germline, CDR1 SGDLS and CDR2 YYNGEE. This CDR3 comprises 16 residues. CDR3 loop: CASSVASGGNVEKLFF. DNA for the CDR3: TGTGCCAGCAGCGTAGCATCAGGGGGAAACGTCGAAAAACTGTTTTTT.

Written as DNA, the CDR3 is TGTGCCAGCAGCCAAGATCTCGTTTCGGGGGAGACCCAGTACTTC. This encodes CASSQDLVSGETQYF. The chain combines TRBV3-1 with TRBJ2-5, with a weak D call TRBD2 (5 bases). Trimming left V 0 bases short and J 5 bases short, with 13 bases between. Germline V gene sequence: CDR1 LGHDT, CDR2 YNNKEL (reference sequence). The CDR3 has 15 residues.

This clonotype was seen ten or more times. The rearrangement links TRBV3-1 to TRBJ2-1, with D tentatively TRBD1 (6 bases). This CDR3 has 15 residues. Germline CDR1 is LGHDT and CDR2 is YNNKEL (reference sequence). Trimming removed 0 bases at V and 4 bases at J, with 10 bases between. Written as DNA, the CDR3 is TGTGCCAGCAGCCAAGACAGGGGCCCTTACAATGAGCAGTTCTTC. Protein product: CASSQDRGPYNEQFF.

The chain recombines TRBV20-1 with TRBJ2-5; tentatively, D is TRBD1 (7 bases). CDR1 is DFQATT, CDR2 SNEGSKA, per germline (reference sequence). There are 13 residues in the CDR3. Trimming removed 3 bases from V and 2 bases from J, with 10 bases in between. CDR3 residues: CSARGGQQETQYF. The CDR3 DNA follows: TGCAGTGCTAGGGGGGGACAGCAAGAGACCCAGTACTTC.

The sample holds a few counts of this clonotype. The chain's CDR3 is CSATIATGNEQFF. The DNA of the CDR3 is TGCAGTGCTACGATCGCGACGGGGAATGAGCAGTTCTTC. The V and J genes are TRBV20-1 and TRBJ2-1; D is possibly TRBD2 (5 bases). The V gene lost 4 bases and the J gene lost 7 bases, with 14 bases spanning the gap. Germline loops: CDR1 DFQATT, CDR2 SNEGSKA (reference sequence). The CDR3 is 13 amino acids.

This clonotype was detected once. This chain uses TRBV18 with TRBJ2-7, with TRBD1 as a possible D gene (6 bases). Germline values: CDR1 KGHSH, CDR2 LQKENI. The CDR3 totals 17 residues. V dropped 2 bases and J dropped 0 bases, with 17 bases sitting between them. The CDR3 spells CASSPIPGHASSYEQYF. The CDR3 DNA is TGTGCCAGCTCACCAATCCCGGGACACGCGAGCTCCTACGAGCAGTACTTC.

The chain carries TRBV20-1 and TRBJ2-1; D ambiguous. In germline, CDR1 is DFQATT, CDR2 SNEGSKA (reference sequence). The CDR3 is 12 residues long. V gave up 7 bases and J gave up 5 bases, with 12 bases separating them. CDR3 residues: CSGSGVNNEQFF. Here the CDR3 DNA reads TGCAGTGGCAGTGGAGTCAACAATGAGCAGTTCTTC.

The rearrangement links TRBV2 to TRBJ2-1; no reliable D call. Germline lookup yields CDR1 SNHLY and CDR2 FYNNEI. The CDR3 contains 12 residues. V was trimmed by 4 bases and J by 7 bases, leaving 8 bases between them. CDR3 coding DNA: TGTGCCAGCAGTGGAATGAGGAATGAGCAGTTCTTC. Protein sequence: CASSGMRNEQFF.

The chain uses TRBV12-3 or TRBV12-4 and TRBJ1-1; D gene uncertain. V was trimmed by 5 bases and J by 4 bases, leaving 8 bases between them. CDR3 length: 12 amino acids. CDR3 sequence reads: CASSTSATEAFF. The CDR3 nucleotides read TGTGCCAGCAGTACTAGCGCCACTGAAGCTTTCTTT.

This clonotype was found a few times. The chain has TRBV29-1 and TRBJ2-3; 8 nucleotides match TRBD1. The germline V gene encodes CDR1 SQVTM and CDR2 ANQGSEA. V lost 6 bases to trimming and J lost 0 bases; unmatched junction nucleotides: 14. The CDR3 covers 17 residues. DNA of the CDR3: TGCAGCGTCCTCTCCTTTTGGGACAGGAGTAGCACAGATACGCAGTATTTT. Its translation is CSVLSFWDRSSTDTQYF.

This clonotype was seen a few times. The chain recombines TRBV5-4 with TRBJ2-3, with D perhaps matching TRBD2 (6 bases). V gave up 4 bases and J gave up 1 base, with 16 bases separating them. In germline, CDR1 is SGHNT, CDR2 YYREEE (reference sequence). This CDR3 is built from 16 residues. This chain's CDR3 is CASSLRRRAGTDTQYF. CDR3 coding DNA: TGTGCCAGCAGCCTCCGCAGGAGGGCGGGCACAGATACGCAGTATTTT.